Listed below are T cell receptor beta chains from one sample, sequenced in a study of cytomegalovirus exposure and HLA in healthy donors. TCRdb's copy holds only in-frame clones and misses some; the assay was immunoSEQ multiplex PCR. The sample holds 150,000 or so clones, 75% seen once. The sample taken for sequencing was PBMCs. Receptor source: a man younger than 35 in good health and CMV-seropositive. CDR3s include the opening cysteine and the closing phenylalanine or tryptophan. Each record gives: D gene, V gene, J gene, clone size, CDR3 DNA, CDR3 protein. A D gene is named only where the DNA matches it firmly. Not all rows give a size; the values are once, few, many and, for expanded clones, a class.

TRBD2	TRBV18	TRBJ2-3	-	TGTGCCAGCTCACCAAATAGGCTAGCGGGACTCACAGATACGCAGTATTTT	CASSPNRLAGLTDTQYF
-	TRBV28	TRBJ1-4	-	TGTGCCAGCAGTGGAGCCAGCCGGGAATTGTTTTTT	CASSGASRELFF
TRBD1	TRBV18	TRBJ2-3	-	TGTGCCAGCTCACCGGGACAGGGCGGCACAGATACGCAGTATTTT	CASSPGQGGTDTQYF
-	TRBV6-4	TRBJ2-1	-	TGTGCCAGCAGTGACTTCCCCAGGGTACATGAGCAGTTCTTC	CASSDFPRVHEQFF
TRBD1	TRBV6-1	TRBJ2-5	-	TGTGCCAGCAGCTTACTCAGGGGGCAAGAGACCCAGTACTTC	CASSLLRGQETQYF
TRBD1	TRBV5-4	TRBJ2-5	-	TGTGCCAGCACCCGAGACAGGGACCAGACCCAGTACTTC	CASTRDRDQTQYF
-	TRBV7-9	TRBJ2-5	few	TGTTCCAGCAGCTCGGACAGTTACCAAGAGACCCAGTACTTC	CSSSSDSYQETQYF
-	TRBV29-1	TRBJ1-1	-	TGCAGCGCCTGGACTGGCCAGAACACTGAAGCTTTCTTT	CSAWTGQNTEAFF
TRBD2	TRBV19	TRBJ2-7	-	TGTGCCCGACCGGGACTAGCGGAGTGGGGGGCCTACGAGCAGTACTTC	CARPGLAEWGAYEQYF
TRBD1	TRBV28	TRBJ2-7	-	TGTGCCAGCAGTTCAACCGGGACAGGTCTCTACGAGCAGTACTTC	CASSSTGTGLYEQYF
-	TRBV2	TRBJ2-2	-	TGTGCCAGCAGTTCAATTAGCGCTTACACCGGGGAGCTGTTTTTT	CASSSISAYTGELFF
TRBD1	TRBV13	TRBJ1-1	-	TGTGCCAGCAGCCCGGGACAGGGCCTTCTGAACACTGAAGCTTTCTTT	CASSPGQGLLNTEAFF
-	TRBV30	TRBJ2-7	-	TGTGCCTGGAACATGGGGGCGGGGGCCTACGAGCAGTACTTC	CAWNMGAGAYEQYF
-	TRBV2	TRBJ1-3	-	TGTGCCAGCACGTCCGGAGCTAACTCGGGAAATACCATATATTTT	CASTSGANSGNTIYF
TRBD1	TRBV5-1	TRBJ1-4	-	TGCGCCAGCAGCCGAGGTCCGGGACAGGGAGAGGAAAAACTGTTTTTT	CASSRGPGQGEEKLFF
TRBD2	TRBV6-5	TRBJ2-3	few	TGTGCCAGCAGTATTGCCGGGACTAGGGATACGCAGTATTTT	CASSIAGTRDTQYF
-	TRBV7-2	TRBJ2-7	-	TGTGCCAGCAGCTTACAAACGGTTAGCTCCTACGAGCAGTACTTC	CASSLQTVSSYEQYF
-	TRBV27	TRBJ2-1	-	TGTGCCAGCTCTCTCCTAGGAGGACGTATCAGGAATGAGCAGTTCTTC	CASSLLGGRIRNEQFF
TRBD1	TRBV27	TRBJ1-5	-	TGTGCCAGCAGTTCATTCGACAGGGATCAGCCCCAGCATTTT	CASSSFDRDQPQHF
-	TRBV28	TRBJ2-7	-	TGTGCCAGCAGTTTAACTAATGAACCTTCCCCCTACGAGCAGTACTTC	CASSLTNEPSPYEQYF
TRBD2	TRBV28	TRBJ2-1	-	TGTGCCAGCAGTGGGACTAGCGGGAGGGCTGCGAATGAGCAGTTCTTC	CASSGTSGRAANEQFF
-	TRBV2	TRBJ2-1	-	TGTGCCAGCAGTGGGGTTGCGGGACTGAATGAGCAGTTCTTC	CASSGVAGLNEQFF
-	TRBV5-1	TRBJ2-7	-	TGCGCCTCCGCGGTGGGGCCCTCTGAAGACGAGCAGTACTTC	CASAVGPSEDEQYF
TRBD1	TRBV6-5	TRBJ2-7	-	TGTGCCAGCAGTTACCGGGACAGGGGCTACGAGCAGTACTTC	CASSYRDRGYEQYF
-	TRBV2	TRBJ1-5	-	TGTGCCAGCGCCAGGGAAAGCAATCAGCCCCAGCATTTT	CASARESNQPQHF
-	TRBV20-1	TRBJ2-7	-	TGCAGTGCTACCTTCGCGGGGGAGCAGTACTTC	CSATFAGEQYF
TRBD1	TRBV30	TRBJ2-7	-	TGTGCCTGGAAAAACCGGGACAGGGGCTACGAGCAGTACTTC	CAWKNRDRGYEQYF